Below are 23 T cell receptor beta chains sequenced from a single sample in a study of blood T cell repertoires in COVID-19. Assay used: immunoSEQ multiplex PCR; TCRdb lists only in-frame clones, some missing. This table has fewer than 75,000 clones, roughly 89% appearing once. The sequencing input was peripheral blood. Source of these receptors: a man at least 80 years old with acute or convalescent COVID-19.

The CDR3 loop is CVRSPRQGKMISSNQPQHF. In DNA, the CDR3 is TGTGTCAGAAGCCCTCGACAGGGGAAAATGATATCTAGCAATCAGCCCCAGCATTTT. The V and J genes are TRBV7-5 and TRBJ1-5; the table calls TRBD1, which could not be checked here. TRBV7-5 is annotated as a pseudogene. CDR3 length: 19 residues.

V usage is TRBV19 and J usage is TRBJ1-1; no clear D. V was pared by 3 bases and J by 0 bases, with 8 bases between. CDR1 and CDR2 (germline): LNHDA, SQIVND (reference sequence). The CDR3 extends over 14 amino acids. The DNA of the CDR3 is TGTGCCAGTAGTATCCCCCGTATGAACACTGAAGCTTTCTTT. This codes for CASSIPRMNTEAFF. The complete variable domain, with remaining parts taken from reference TRBV19 and TRBJ1-1, reads DGGITQSPKYLFRKEGQNVTLSCEQNLNHDAMYWYRQDPGQGLRLIYYSQIVNDFQKGDIAEGYSVSREKKESFPLTVTSAQKNPTAFYLCASSIPRMNTEAFFGQGTRLTVV.

V is TRBV25-1 and J is TRBJ2-5; TRBD2 matches 10 bases. Germline assignment: CDR1 MGHDK and CDR2 SYGVNS. Trimming took 3 bases from V and 2 from J; bases not matched to a gene: 6. There are 16 residues in the CDR3. The CDR3 DNA reads as TGTGCCAGCAGTGACCTTAGCGGGGGGCTACAAGAGACCCAGTACTTC. The encoded protein is CASSDLSGGLQETQYF.

The V and J genes are TRBV30 and TRBJ1-3; D possibly corresponds to TRBD1 (5 bases). Trimming cost V 3 bases and J 0 bases, with 15 bases left between them. This CDR3 is built from 16 residues. Germline V gene lookup returns CDR1 GTSNPN and CDR2 SVGIG (reference sequence). CDR3 residues: CAWSFGGTASGNTIYF. CDR3 coding DNA: TGTGCCTGGAGCTTCGGGGGGACTGCCTCTGGAAACACCATATATTTT.

The rearrangement links TRBV4-1 to TRBJ1-2, with 10 bases matching TRBD1. Trimming cost V 4 bases and J 2 bases; bases outside gene matches: 4. The CDR3 is 15 amino acids. Germline V gives CDR1 MGHRA, CDR2 YSYEKL. For the CDR3, the DNA is TGCGCCAGCAGCCGCGGGACAGGGGACAACTATGGCTACACCTTC. Translation gives CASSRGTGDNYGYTF.

The chain joins TRBV2 to TRBJ1-6, with 9 bases that match TRBD1. V was clipped by 7 bases and J by 5 bases; unmatched bases: 3. There are 14 residues in the CDR3. In germline, CDR1 is SNHLY, CDR2 FYNNEI. In DNA, the CDR3 is TGTGCCAGCATGGGACAGGGACATAATTCACCCCTCCACTTT. Its translation: CASMGQGHNSPLHF.

The sample holds a few counts of this clone. CDR3 DNA: TGCGCCAGCAGCTTGGGACTAGCGGGCTACTCCCAAGAGACCCAGTACTTC. It is translated as CASSLGLAGYSQETQYF. The rearrangement joins TRBV5-1 to TRBJ2-5; 10 positions agree with TRBD2. Germline CDR1 and CDR2: SGHRS and YFSETQ. Trimming took 0 bases from V and 1 from J; bases not matched to a gene: 6. The CDR3 spans 17 residues. Full variable domain (outside the CDR3, taken from reference TRBV5-1 and TRBJ2-5): KAGVTQTPRYLIKTRGQQVTLSCSPISGHRSVSWYQQTPGQGLQFLFEYFSETQRNKGNFPGRFSGRQFSNSRSEMNVSTLELGDSALYLCASSLGLAGYSQETQYFGPGTRLLVL.

This clone has only one observation. The V call is TRBV18, the J call TRBJ1-1, with TRBD1 matching over 7 bases. With V trimmed by 6 bases and J by 1 base, 20 bases remained unmatched. The germline gives CDR1 KGHSH, CDR2 LQKENI. The CDR3 extends over 19 amino acids. The CDR3 bases are TGTGCCAGCTCCCTCACGGGCATGACAGGGATCATCTCGAACACTGAAGCTTTCTTT. Translation gives CASSLTGMTGIISNTEAFF.

The J gene is TRBJ1-2, the V gene TRBV19; 8 bases line up with TRBD1. The CDR3 is 16 residues long. Germline V CDR1 and CDR2: LNHDA, SQIVND (reference sequence). V shed 4 bases, J shed 6 bases, and the junction held 13 bases outside the gene matches. The CDR3 sequence: CASSTGTGGVGHGYTF. The CDR3 coding sequence is TGTGCCAGTAGTACCGGGACAGGAGGCGTCGGGCATGGCTACACCTTC.

The J gene is TRBJ1-3, the V gene TRBV28; a possible D gene is TRBD1 (5 bases). With 6 bases removed from V and 3 bases from J, the gap between germline ends came to 12 bases. CDR1 is MDHEN, CDR2 SYDVKM, per germline. CDR3 length equals 14 residues. Here the CDR3 reads CASSRDSLGNTIYF. The CDR3, as DNA: TGTGCCAGCAGCCGTGACAGTCTTGGAAACACCATATATTTT.

This clone was picked up a small number of times. This chain's CDR3 is CASSGGDLYYEQYF. CDR3 DNA sequence: TGTGCCAGCAGCGGCGGGGACCTTTACTACGAGCAGTACTTC. This chain connects TRBV9 to TRBJ2-7; TRBD2 might be the D (6 bases). Germline V gives CDR1 SGDLS, CDR2 YYNGEE. This CDR3 comprises 14 residues. V was trimmed by 3 bases and J by 3 bases, leaving 13 bases between them.

The chain is built from TRBV12-5 and TRBJ1-2; D is unclear. The CDR3 is 13 amino acids. Germline CDR1 is LGHNT and CDR2 is FRNRAP. V was pared by 1 base and J by 8 bases, with 11 bases between. The CDR3 nucleotides are TGTGCTAGTGGTTTGGGCGGGCTTCTAGGCTACACCTTC. Encoded protein: CASGLGGLLGYTF.

This rearrangement joins TRBV27 to TRBJ1-2; D possibly corresponds to TRBD1 (5 bases). The length of the CDR3 is 13 residues. The V end was cut by 3 bases, the J end by 8 bases, with 13 bases between. Germline CDR1 and CDR2: MNHEY and SMNVEV (reference sequence). As DNA, the CDR3 is TGTGCCAGCAGTTTCAGGGTCGGGGGGGGCTACACCTTC. This sequence encodes CASSFRVGGGYTF.

This clone turned up a few times. This sequence joins TRBV27 and TRBJ1-5; 7 bases fit TRBD1. V lost 2 bases to trimming and J lost 6 bases; unmatched junction nucleotides: 4. In germline, CDR1 is MNHEY, CDR2 SMNVEV (reference sequence). This CDR3 spans 14 amino acids. The CDR3 region has the DNA TGTGCCAGCAGTTTAAAGGGGGCGGGTCAGCCCCAGCATTTT. Residues: CASSLKGAGQPQHF.

This chain connects TRBV6-5 to TRBJ2-1; D call uncertain. CDR3 length: 14 residues. Germline CDR1 MNHEY, CDR2 SVGAGI. V shed 0 bases and J shed 9 bases, with 12 bases lying between them. The CDR3 region has the DNA TGTGCCAGCAGTTACTCGCATGAGGAAGGTGAGCAGTTCTTC. This translates into CASSYSHEEGEQFF.

This clone was detected only a few times. V and J are TRBV2 and TRBJ1-1, with TRBD1 matching 8 bases. From germline, CDR1 is SNHLY and CDR2 FYNNEI. The CDR3 covers 15 residues. Germline trimming cut 8 bases from V and 0 bases from J; bases unmatched to any gene: 8. CDR3: CASGGTGIMNTEAFF. CDR3 coding DNA: TGTGCCAGCGGTGGGACAGGAATAATGAACACTGAAGCTTTCTTT.

Regarding this clone: The junction departs from germline at one end; a sequencing error may be responsible. The chain uses TRBV18 and TRBJ2-1; 8 nucleotides line up with TRBD1. The CDR3 consists of 13 residues. Germline CDR1 and CDR2: KGHSH and LQKENI. CDR3 sequence reads: CASSPQGVDEQFF. CDR3 nucleotide sequence: TGTGCCAGCTCGCCACAGGGGGTGGATGAGCAGTTCTTC.

The genes are TRBV5-5 and TRBJ1-1; 11 nucleotides line up with TRBD1. CDR1 is SGHKS, CDR2 YYEKEE, per germline (reference sequence). With 4 bases clipped from V and 4 bases from J, the junction kept 12 bases outside the gene matches. The CDR3 length is 17 residues. The CDR3 DNA sequence: TGTGCCAGCAGCACTATATGGGGACAGGGGGTGGGCACTGAAGCTTTCTTT. Translated: CASSTIWGQGVGTEAFF.

This chain joins TRBV5-1 and TRBJ1-3, with 7 bases aligning to TRBD1. The V gene end was trimmed by 5 bases and the J gene end by 0 bases; junction bases not matched to a gene: 5. The germline CDR1 and CDR2 sequences are SGHRS and YFSETQ. The CDR3 is 15 residues long. CDR3 nucleotides: TGCGCCAGCAGGGGACAGACGAGCTCTGGAAACACCATATATTTT. This codes for CASRGQTSSGNTIYF.

The V call is TRBV4-1, the J call TRBJ2-1; TRBD2 matches 10 bases. CDR3 size: 17 residues. With V trimmed by 0 bases and J by 4 bases, 6 bases remained unmatched. CDR1 is MGHRA and CDR2 is YSYEKL in the germline V gene. This chain's CDR3 is CASSQDSGLAEYNEQFF. CDR3 sequence (DNA): TGCGCCAGCAGCCAAGATAGCGGACTAGCGGAATACAATGAGCAGTTCTTC.

Only one count was recorded for this clone. The V and J genes are TRBV5-1 and TRBJ1-4, with TRBD1 matching 9 bases. The germline gives CDR1 SGHRS, CDR2 YFSETQ. V lost 8 bases to trimming and J lost 6 bases; unmatched junction nucleotides: 8. This CDR3 is 14 amino acids long. The DNA for the CDR3 is TGCGCCAGTATCAGTCGGGACAGGGATGAAAAACTGTTTTTT. Amino acid sequence: CASISRDRDEKLFF.

This sequence joins TRBV5-4 and TRBJ2-2; the match to TRBD1 covers 8 bases. Germline lookup yields CDR1 SGHNT and CDR2 YYREEE (reference sequence). The CDR3 sequence is 15 residues long. V trimming: 4 bases; J trimming: 5 bases; junction bases outside the gene matches: 7. CDR3 in DNA: TGTGCCAGCAGCCACAGGGGGTTTATGACCGGGGAGCTGTTTTTT. Translated, it gives CASSHRGFMTGELFF.

This clone was seen once. V usage is TRBV19 and J usage is TRBJ1-5; D uncertain. Germline V gene lookup returns CDR1 LNHDA and CDR2 SQIVND (reference sequence). Trimming took 3 bases from V and 1 from J, leaving 7 bases between them. The CDR3 has 14 residues. The CDR3 reads CASSITASNQPQHF. CDR3 bases: TGTGCCAGTAGTATCACAGCCAGCAATCAGCCCCAGCATTTT.